This is a list of T cell receptor beta chains from one sample in a study of blood T cell repertoires in COVID-19. Here immunoSEQ multiplex PCR was the method, and the copy in TCRdb shows in-frame clones only, minus some. The data show about 110,000 clones, about nine tenths seen once. Sample: peripheral blood. The receptors were gathered from a woman aged 30 to 39 with acute or convalescent COVID-19. Each CDR3 is given without its conserved first and last residue. The D gene is left open where the match is weak.

v_call	j_call	d_call	cdr3_aa
TRBV10-3	TRBJ2-7	NA	AIGYSYEQY
TRBV4-2	TRBJ1-1	TRBD1	ASSRAVFGQGLEVTEAF
TRBV30	TRBJ2-3	TRBD2	AWSVESGGGFGTDTQY
TRBV11-2	TRBJ2-1	TRBD2	ASSSDLAGGYNEQF
TRBV7-2	TRBJ2-3	NA	ASSLDRADTQY
TRBV24-1	TRBJ2-1	TRBD1	ATSGGTGWAKEQF
TRBV6-2/TRBV6-3	TRBJ2-7	TRBD2	ASSRTSGGTLVTIYEQY
TRBV10-3	TRBJ1-2	NA	AIREREGVDT
TRBV7-2	TRBJ1-5	NA	ASSRDFQNQPQH
TRBV10-2	TRBJ2-7	TRBD1	ASRRGQGSYEQY
TRBV30	TRBJ1-3	NA	ALLQGSGNTIY
TRBV7-7	TRBJ2-7	NA	ASSPTGSYEQY
TRBV28	TRBJ1-2	TRBD1	ASLDRADYGYT
TRBV20-1	TRBJ2-2	NA	SASGAYAVGGELF
TRBV4-1	TRBJ1-5	TRBD1	ASSPIDRGNQPQH
TRBV5-1	TRBJ1-4	NA	ASALTGSATNEKLF
TRBV15	TRBJ2-1	TRBD1	ATSTLGQGTYNEQF
TRBV27	TRBJ2-3	TRBD1	ASSLLAGQGPDTQY
TRBV6-5	TRBJ2-1	NA	ASSWGVGEQF
TRBV19	TRBJ2-2	NA	ASSGGGASTNTGELF
TRBV4-3	TRBJ2-7	TRBD1	ASSQDTGGRTYEQY
TRBV9	TRBJ1-1	NA	ASSVGGGVTNTEAF
TRBV21-1	TRBJ2-3	NA	ASSADREVGTDTQY
TRBV11-3	TRBJ1-1	NA	ASSPRKGVYTEAF
TRBV12-3/TRBV12-4	TRBJ1-1	TRBD1	ASSLARGTEAF
TRBV29-1	TRBJ2-3	NA	SVGQDSYTDTQY
TRBV2	TRBJ1-3	NA	ASSLGTGYSGNTIY
TRBV11-3	TRBJ1-1	NA	ASSLVGRAVTEAF
TRBV7-2	TRBJ2-1	TRBD2	ASSPDVGSGRRQQF
TRBV7-7	TRBJ2-7	TRBD1	ASSPTWTGGFYEQY
TRBV12-5	TRBJ2-1	TRBD1	ASGPTGESYNEQF
TRBV11-2	TRBJ2-2	NA	ASLHRVAGELF
TRBV7-9	TRBJ2-2	TRBD2	ASSSGLAVNTGELF
TRBV18	TRBJ2-2	NA	ASSPVSTGELF
TRBV29-1	TRBJ1-3	TRBD1	SAYRGRNTIY
TRBV5-6	TRBJ1-2	NA	ASSKKETLRGYT
TRBV29-1	TRBJ1-2	TRBD1	SVAGRQGRHGYT
TRBV5-1	TRBJ1-2	NA	ASSSPGGENYGYT
TRBV5-1	TRBJ1-2	NA	ASSFYNYGYT
TRBV7-2	TRBJ2-1	TRBD2	ASKLAVSSYNEQF
TRBV2	TRBJ2-1	NA	ASSVEGWGSYNEQF
TRBV19	TRBJ2-1	TRBD1	ASSIWTGPNNEQF